This T cell receptor beta chain stems from a study of T cells in Graves' hyperthyroidism and ophthalmopathy. General study findings and limits: Appearing also in blood were most of the thyroid clonotypes expanded above 0.001. The model identified upcoming ophthalmopathy a median 6.5 months ahead of onset.

Fresh peripheral blood, 10 ml, yielded the PBMCs. This clonotype was detected ten times or more. The target antigen is unknown. The CDR3 extends over 15 amino acids. V shed 3 bases, J shed 6 bases, and the junction held 13 bases outside the gene matches. The V gene's germline CDR1 is GTSNPN and CDR2 SVGIG (reference sequence). Researchers amplified the TCR beta CDR3 regions from RNA transcripts. A set of HTBI primers served as the primers for a first-round RT-PCR of the TCR CDR3. TCRdb redid the calling of the multiplex PCR reads with MiXCR, one entry per CDR3 protein. The sample shows a few hundred thousand distinct CDR3 sequences, about 20% of them seen only once.

Input material: blood. The origin of this receptor is a man between 18 and 35 years old with Graves' hyperthyroidism. V usage is TRBV30 and J usage is TRBJ1-1, with TRBD1 identical over 7 bases. This CDR3 is CAWSPIDRVFSEAFF. The CDR3 bases are TGTGCCTGGAGCCCGATCGACAGGGTATTTTCTGAAGCTTTCTTT.